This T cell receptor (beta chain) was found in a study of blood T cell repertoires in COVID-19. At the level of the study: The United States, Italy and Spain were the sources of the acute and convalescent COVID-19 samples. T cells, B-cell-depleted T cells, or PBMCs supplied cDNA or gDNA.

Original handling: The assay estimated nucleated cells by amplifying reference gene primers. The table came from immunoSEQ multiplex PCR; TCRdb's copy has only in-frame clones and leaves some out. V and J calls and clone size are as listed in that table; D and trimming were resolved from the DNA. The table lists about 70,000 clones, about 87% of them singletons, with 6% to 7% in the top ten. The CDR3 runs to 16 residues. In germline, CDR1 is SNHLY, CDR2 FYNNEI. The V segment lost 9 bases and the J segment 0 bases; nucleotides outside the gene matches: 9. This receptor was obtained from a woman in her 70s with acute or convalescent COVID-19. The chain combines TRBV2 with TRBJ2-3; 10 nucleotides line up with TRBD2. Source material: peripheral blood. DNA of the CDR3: TGTGCCAGAGGGGTTAGCGGGGGGTTTAGCACAGATACGCAGTATTTT. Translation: CARGVSGGFSTDTQYF.